This TCR beta chain was recorded in a study of blood T cell repertoires in COVID-19 (dated by TCRdb to the early 2020s). Turning to the overall study: Collaborator samples came from the United States, Italy and Spain and covered acute and convalescent phases of COVID-19. Sample metadata almost always included a de-identified subject ID, COVID-19 status, age in years and sex. HLA class I and class II types, where available, came from metadata supplied by the sample provider rather than from assay-based typing. Subjects who had been exposed to COVID-19, were actively infected with it, or had recovered from it provided the deeply sampled blood TCRbeta repertoires that made up the dataset. The repertoires were made available in a free public database intended to serve as a resource for research on the immune response to SARS-CoV-2. Samples came from the ongoing ImmuneRACE study (first 160 participants) plus 1,254 subjects from 6 global collaborators. The prospective study material was composed of cDNA or gDNA derived from T cells, B-cell-depleted T cells, or PBMCs.

Between the V and J ends, shortened by 1 base and 0 bases respectively, the junction contains 10 bases. Reading the germline V gene gives CDR1 MDHEN and CDR2 SYDVKM. Spanning cysteine to phenylalanine, the CDR3 consists of 16 amino acids. Of all the DNA, just the CDR3 is kept, 48 bases in frame from base 1. With respect to this clone: Its antigen is not yet known. No qualities accompany the bases; no much larger clone lies one base away.

TCRbeta CDR3 regions were amplified from genomic DNA by means of the immunoSEQ Assay, a bias-controlled multiplex PCR. In the source study's methods: Nucleated cell counts per sample were estimated from amplification of reference gene primers within the assay. To quantify the absolute abundance of each unique TCRbeta CDR3 rearrangement, sequence reads were collapsed and filtered. Productive Simpson clonality was computed per sample as the square root of Simpson's diversity index over productive rearrangements. Drawn from immuneACCESS, this table holds only the in-frame rearrangements with V and J called that TCRdb kept. Clones are partly lost; checked studies trace under half to an unresolved V gene and leave the rest unexplained. That table supplies the V and J calls and clone size; D and trimming were determined from the DNA. The sample profile shows over 150,000 clones; around 87% of them were found once. Of the sample, roughly 2.5% is held by the ten largest clones.

The collaborating institutions used their own protocols to collect whole blood in K2EDTA tubes. For TCRbeta analysis, collaborators shipped samples as frozen whole blood, isolated PBMCs, or DNA extracted from either of those sample types. The paper's findings and limits, for the study overall: Clinical and demographic metadata were provided uncurated, with the amount varying by source and participant.

The TCR sequence derives from a man in his forties with active or convalescent COVID-19. The rearrangement joined TRBV28 to TRBJ1-3, with no reliable assignment of the D segment. The sample taken for sequencing was peripheral blood. The CDR3 protein sequence reads: CASSLYAEVSGNTIYF. The DNA sequence is as follows: TGTGCCAGCAGTTTATACGCAGAAGTCTCTGGAAACACCATATATTTT.